The next 31 T cell receptor beta chains were all read from a single sample in a study of cytomegalovirus exposure and HLA in healthy donors. Repertoires were generated with immunoSEQ multiplex PCR, while TCRdb's copy carries only in-frame clones and drops some. The sample lists some 180,000 clones; approximately 86% were seen once. The sequenced sample consisted of PBMCs. Source of these receptors: a man aged 25-45 years in good health and CMV-seropositive.

This clone has only one observation. The V call is TRBV5-6, the J call TRBJ1-2; D is unresolved. Trimming took off 4 bases at V and 4 bases at J, with 14 bases between the two ends. CDR1 and CDR2 from the germline V gene are SGHDT and YYEEEE. CDR3 length: 14 residues. This CDR3 reads CASSLGRIPYGYTF. The CDR3 DNA reads as TGTGCCAGCAGCCTCGGGCGGATCCCCTATGGCTACACCTTC. Full variable domain (rest looked up from reference TRBV5-6 and TRBJ1-2): DAGVTQSPTHLIKTRGQQVTLRCSPKSGHDTVSWYQQALGQGPQFIFQYYEEEERQRGNFPDRFSGHQFPNYSSELNVNALLLGDSALYLCASSLGRIPYGYTFGSGTRLTVV.

The chain has TRBV7-9 and TRBJ1-4, with D tentatively TRBD1 (6 bases). Trimming stripped 5 bases from V and 0 bases from J, with 13 bases between. The CDR3 is 16 residues long. Per the germline V gene, CDR1 is SEHNR and CDR2 is FQNEAQ (reference sequence). The CDR3 sequence: CASSLRTDATNEKLFF. Here the CDR3 DNA reads TGTGCCAGCAGCCTCCGGACAGACGCAACTAATGAAAAACTGTTTTTT.

This chain joins TRBV4-1 and TRBJ2-1; 8 positions agree with TRBD2. Germline-derived CDR1 and CDR2 are MGHRA and YSYEKL. The CDR3 has 17 residues. Trimming at V came to 4 bases and at J to 4 bases, leaving 12 bases not matched to a gene. CDR3 DNA sequence: TGCGCCAGCAGCCTCCGGACTAGCAGGGGCGGGTACAATGAGCAGTTCTTC. Residues: CASSLRTSRGGYNEQFF.

The chain employs TRBV5-1 and TRBJ1-5, with D perhaps TRBD1 (5 bases). Trimming left V 3 bases short and J 9 bases short, with 19 bases between. Germline CDR1 and CDR2: SGHRS and YFSETQ. CDR3 size: 15 residues. The CDR3: CASSSDGTRGRPQHF. In nucleotides, the CDR3 is TGCGCCAGCAGCTCAGACGGGACGCGGGGGAGGCCCCAGCATTTT.

V is TRBV7-9 and J is TRBJ2-7; D perhaps matches TRBD1 (6 bases). V shed 5 bases and J shed 2 bases, with 10 bases lying between them. The CDR3 loop spans 13 amino acids. CDR1 and CDR2 from the germline V gene are SEHNR and FQNEAQ (reference sequence). The CDR3 protein is CASSTTGTYEQYF. CDR3 nucleotide sequence: TGTGCCAGCAGCACGACAGGAACCTACGAGCAGTACTTC.

The chain has TRBV13 and TRBJ2-7; 11 bases fit TRBD2. V gave up 2 bases and J gave up 7 bases; unmatched junction bases: 7. Germline V gene sequence: CDR1 PRHDT, CDR2 FYEKMQ (reference sequence). The CDR3 is 15 residues long. The CDR3 DNA reads as TGTGCCAGCAGCTTAAGTTGGACTAGCGGGTTTGAGCAGTACTTC. Translation gives CASSLSWTSGFEQYF.

The rearrangement links TRBV5-1 to TRBJ2-2; no reliable D call. Germline CDR1 reads SGHRS; CDR2 reads YFSETQ. This CDR3 is built from 14 residues. Trimming cost V 4 bases and J 6 bases, with 13 bases left between them. The CDR3 sequence: CASSLGRQAGELFF. CDR3 nucleotide sequence: TGCGCCAGCAGCCTTGGACGGCAGGCCGGGGAGCTGTTTTTT.

This rearrangement joins TRBV5-1 to TRBJ2-3; D gene ambiguous. Per the germline V gene, CDR1 is SGHRS and CDR2 is YFSETQ. Trimming stripped 1 base from V and 2 bases from J, with 20 bases between. The CDR3 is 18 amino acids. The CDR3 DNA follows: TGCGCCAGCAGCTTGTTCGAAAGAAAGGAATCCCACACAGATACGCAGTATTTT. Translated: CASSLFERKESHTDTQYF. The whole variable domain, remainder taken from reference TRBV5-1 and TRBJ2-3, is KAGVTQTPRYLIKTRGQQVTLSCSPISGHRSVSWYQQTPGQGLQFLFEYFSETQRNKGNFPGRFSGRQFSNSRSEMNVSTLELGDSALYLCASSLFERKESHTDTQYFGPGTRLTVL.

In this sample, this clone turned up a few times. The chain is built from TRBV13 and TRBJ2-5; D is perhaps TRBD1 (5 bases). Per the germline V gene, CDR1 is PRHDT and CDR2 is FYEKMQ (reference sequence). V shed 1 base and J shed 1 base, with 16 bases lying between them. The CDR3 runs 17 residues. CDR3 amino acids: CASSLEGHLGLQETQYF. The CDR3 region has the DNA TGTGCCAGCAGCTTAGAGGGCCATTTGGGGCTCCAAGAGACCCAGTACTTC.

This clone showed up just a few times. The rearrangement links TRBV14 to TRBJ2-1; no clear D. V was cut by 0 bases and J by 15 bases, with 18 bases left in between. This CDR3 has 14 amino acids. Germline CDR1 and CDR2: SGHDN and FVKESK. The CDR3 sequence is CASSQEIEGPGLFF. DNA of the CDR3: TGTGCCAGCAGCCAAGAGATTGAAGGTCCGGGCCTGTTCTTC. The complete variable domain, with remaining parts taken from reference TRBV14 and TRBJ2-1, reads EAGVTQFPSHSVIEKGQTVTLRCDPISGHDNLYWYRRVMGKEIKFLLHFVKESKQDESGMPNNRFLAERTGGTYSTLKVQPAELEDSGVYFCASSQEIEGPGLFFGPGTRLTVL.

This sequence joins TRBV11-2 and TRBJ1-2; D perhaps matches TRBD1 (6 bases). CDR3 length: 13 amino acids. Trimming shortened V by 3 bases and J by 7 bases, and 12 bases separated the two germline ends. Germline CDR1 reads SGHAT; CDR2 reads FQNNGV. The CDR3: CASSLAQGSGYTF. The CDR3 nucleotides are TGTGCCAGCAGCTTGGCACAGGGTAGTGGCTACACCTTC. The entire variable domain, with the rest obtained from reference TRBV11-2 and TRBJ1-2, is as follows: EAGVAQSPRYKIIEKRQSVAFWCNPISGHATLYWYQQILGQGPKLLIQFQNNGVVDDSQLPKDRFSAERLKGVDSTLKIQPAKLEDSAVYLCASSLAQGSGYTFGSGTRLTVV.

This clone was counted a single time. Other nucleotide sequences in the sample specify the same CDR3. The chain combines TRBV27 with TRBJ2-3, with no clear D. This CDR3 comprises 13 residues. Looked up from germline, CDR1 is MNHEY and CDR2 is SMNVEV (reference sequence). V was trimmed by 3 bases and J by 3 bases, leaving 7 bases between them. The CDR3 region is CASSFSGTDTQYF. CDR3 nucleotide sequence: TGTGCCAGCAGTTTTTCCGGAACAGATACGCAGTATTTT.

The chain has TRBV25-1 and TRBJ1-2; 10 nucleotides match TRBD1. The CDR3 is 18 residues long. CDR1 is MGHDK, CDR2 SYGVNS, per germline. V was pared by 3 bases and J by 2 bases, with 12 bases of the junction left unmatched. In nucleotides, the CDR3 is TGTGCCAGCAGTGACCAGGATACGGGACAGGGGTGGAACTATGGCTACACCTTC. It specifies CASSDQDTGQGWNYGYTF.

The rearrangement links TRBV29-1 to TRBJ1-5; D perhaps matches TRBD1 (5 bases). The V gene lost 3 bases and the J gene lost 3 bases, with 9 bases spanning the gap. CDR1 is SQVTM and CDR2 is ANQGSEA in the germline V gene. The length of the CDR3 is 13 residues. The chain's CDR3 is CSVDQGANQPQHF. The CDR3 nucleotides are TGCAGCGTTGATCAGGGTGCCAATCAGCCCCAGCATTTT.

This rearrangement joins TRBV27 to TRBJ2-1, with 9 bases aligning to TRBD2. Looked up from germline, CDR1 is MNHEY and CDR2 is SMNVEV (reference sequence). Germline trimming cut 3 bases from V and 6 bases from J; bases unmatched to any gene: 3. The CDR3 is 14 amino acids. CDR3 coding DNA: TGTGCCAGCAGTTTCGGGCGGGGGGGCAATGAGCAGTTCTTC. Its translation is CASSFGRGGNEQFF.

This rearrangement joins TRBV19 to TRBJ1-4; no firm D call. The CDR3 is made up of 12 amino acids. Germline CDR1 reads LNHDA; CDR2 reads SQIVND (reference sequence). Trimming took off 7 bases at V and 3 bases at J, with 6 bases between the two ends. The CDR3 protein is CASTGSNEKLFF. The CDR3 coding sequence is TGTGCCAGTACCGGTTCTAATGAAAAACTGTTTTTT.

The chain links TRBV5-1 to TRBJ2-3, with 7 bases fitting TRBD2. There are 14 residues in the CDR3. From germline, CDR1 is SGHRS and CDR2 YFSETQ. The V and J ends lost 2 bases and 3 bases, in that order; junction bases with no gene match: 3. The CDR3 DNA sequence: TGCGCCAGCAGCTTTGGCGGGAGTACAGATACGCAGTATTTT. Amino acid sequence: CASSFGGSTDTQYF.

This clone showed up just a few times. V gene TRBV4-1 combines with J gene TRBJ2-5, with unresolved D. The CDR3 has 15 residues. CDR1 is MGHRA and CDR2 is YSYEKL in the germline V gene. Trimming stripped 1 base from V and 2 bases from J, with 11 bases between. CDR3 amino acids: CASSQVATVQETQYF. The DNA of the CDR3 is TGCGCCAGCAGCCAAGTGGCGACGGTACAAGAGACCCAGTACTTC.

This clone appeared once. V gene TRBV11-2 combines with J gene TRBJ1-4; no definite D call. V lost 0 bases and J 12 bases, leaving 5 bases between the germline ends. The germline CDR1 and CDR2 sequences are SGHAT and FQNNGV. The CDR3 loop spans 11 amino acids. The chain's CDR3 is CASSLDGELFF. In nucleotides, the CDR3 is TGTGCCAGCAGCTTAGATGGGGAACTGTTTTTT.

The gene calls are TRBV2 and TRBJ1-4; TRBD1 matches at 7 bases. The CDR3 runs to 15 residues. In germline, CDR1 is SNHLY, CDR2 FYNNEI. V was pared by 5 bases and J by 6 bases, with 9 bases of the junction left unmatched. CDR3: CASSPFRTGDEKLFF. CDR3 sequence (DNA): TGTGCCAGCAGTCCATTCCGTACAGGGGATGAAAAACTGTTTTTT. Based on the CDR3 plus reference TRBV2 and TRBJ1-4, the full variable domain is EPEVTQTPSHQVTQMGQEVILRCVPISNHLYFYWYRQILGQKVEFLVSFYNNEISEKSEIFDDQFSVERPDGSNFTLKIRSTKLEDSAMYFCASSPFRTGDEKLFFGSGTQLSVL.

This rearrangement joins TRBV15 to TRBJ2-3; no reliable D call. Germline lookup yields CDR1 LNHNV and CDR2 YYDKDF (reference sequence). The length of the CDR3 is 12 residues. Trimming stripped 2 bases from V and 2 bases from J, with 2 bases between. The CDR3 is CATSRYTDTQYF. CDR3 sequence (DNA): TGTGCCACCAGCAGATACACAGATACGCAGTATTTT.

The chain has TRBV11-3 and TRBJ1-6, with a weak D call TRBD1 (6 bases). Germline V gene lookup returns CDR1 SGHNT and CDR2 YENEEA. V lost 2 bases to trimming and J lost 7 bases, with 9 bases between them. The CDR3 is 14 residues long. The DNA for the CDR3 is TGTGCCAGCAGCTTAAGGGGGGTCAATTCACCCCTCCACTTT. Protein: CASSLRGVNSPLHF.

Only one count was recorded for this clone. The DNA of the CDR3 is TGTGCCAGCAGCTTAACCCCGGGACAGTCGGACTATGGCTACACCTTC. Amino acids: CASSLTPGQSDYGYTF. The V call is TRBV7-6, the J call TRBJ1-2, with TRBD1 matching 7 bases. Unmatched junction bases numbered 9, after V lost 2 bases and J lost 3 bases. Germline lookup yields CDR1 SGHVS and CDR2 FNYEAQ. The CDR3 is 16 amino acids.

The CDR3 nucleotides read TGTGCCAGCAGCGCTCGGAGGGGCACAGGTGAAGAGACCCAGTACTTC. Translated, it gives CASSARRGTGEETQYF. The rearrangement uses TRBV5-6 and TRBJ2-5, with a tentative D call TRBD2 (6 bases). The length of the CDR3 is 16 residues. The germline V gene encodes CDR1 SGHDT and CDR2 YYEEEE. Trimming took off 4 bases at V and 3 bases at J, with 19 bases between the two ends. The complete variable domain, with remaining parts taken from reference TRBV5-6 and TRBJ2-5, reads DAGVTQSPTHLIKTRGQQVTLRCSPKSGHDTVSWYQQALGQGPQFIFQYYEEEERQRGNFPDRFSGHQFPNYSSELNVNALLLGDSALYLCASSARRGTGEETQYFGPGTRLLVL.

This clone was counted once. This rearrangement joins TRBV25-1 to TRBJ2-1; D gene unclear. This CDR3 region has 12 residues. V was cut by 6 bases and J by 7 bases, with 10 bases left in between. CDR1 is MGHDK and CDR2 is SYGVNS in the germline V gene. CDR3 amino acids: CASSVLGNEQFF. As DNA, the CDR3 is TGTGCCAGCAGCGTATTAGGGAATGAGCAGTTCTTC.

The rearrangement joins TRBV6-5 to TRBJ2-5; 10 bases line up with TRBD1. Germline V lookup: CDR1 MNHEY, CDR2 SVGAGI. The CDR3 extends over 15 amino acids. Trimming removed 4 bases from V and 5 bases from J; junction bases left unmatched: 7. The CDR3 here is CASSFRQGAGETQYF. CDR3 bases: TGTGCCAGCAGTTTTAGACAGGGGGCTGGGGAGACCCAGTACTTC.

The chain couples TRBV6-5 to TRBJ2-1; TRBD2 aligns across 8 bases. Germline CDR1 and CDR2: MNHEY and SVGAGI. The ends lost 4 bases at V and 4 bases at J; junction bases unmatched: 9. This CDR3 is built from 16 residues. For the CDR3, the DNA is TGTGCCAGCAGTTGGCGACGAGCGGGAGCTTACAATGAGCAGTTCTTC. Translation: CASSWRRAGAYNEQFF.

The table lists this clone with a count of one. DNA of the CDR3: TGTGCCAGCAAGGTACAGGGCACCTATAATTCACCCCTCCACTTT. It is translated as CASKVQGTYNSPLHF. The J gene is TRBJ1-6, the V gene TRBV6-5; possibly TRBD1 for D (6 bases). Germline CDR1 and CDR2: MNHEY and SVGAGI. The CDR3 is 15 residues long. V shed 7 bases and J shed 2 bases, with 12 bases lying between them.

V and J are TRBV5-6 and TRBJ1-5; TRBD1 is a possible D gene (5 bases). Germline-derived CDR1 and CDR2 are SGHDT and YYEEEE. Between the trimmed V and J ends, which lost 1 base and 1 base, there was a span of 9 bases. This CDR3 is built from 15 residues. In nucleotides, the CDR3 is TGTGCCAGCAGCTTGATAGGGGTAAGCAATCAGCCCCAGCATTTT. The encoded protein is CASSLIGVSNQPQHF.

About this clone: Other DNA sequences in this sample translate to the same CDR3. The rearrangement uses TRBV9 and TRBJ2-7; D is unresolved. Germline V lookup: CDR1 SGDLS, CDR2 YYNGEE. This CDR3 comprises 13 residues. Trimming stripped 3 bases from V and 1 base from J, with 8 bases between. For the CDR3, the DNA is TGTGCCAGCAGCGCCGGTGGATCCTACGAGCAGTACTTC. It yields the protein CASSAGGSYEQYF.

The gene calls are TRBV11-1 and TRBJ2-3; 8 bases agree with TRBD2. The CDR3 runs to 16 residues. V lost 4 bases and J lost 4; bases outside the gene matches: 10. Germline V gene sequence: CDR1 SGHAT, CDR2 FQDESV (reference sequence). This CDR3 reads CASSSHPTSVPDTQYF. Written as DNA, the CDR3 is TGTGCCAGCAGCTCCCACCCGACTAGCGTCCCAGATACGCAGTATTTT.